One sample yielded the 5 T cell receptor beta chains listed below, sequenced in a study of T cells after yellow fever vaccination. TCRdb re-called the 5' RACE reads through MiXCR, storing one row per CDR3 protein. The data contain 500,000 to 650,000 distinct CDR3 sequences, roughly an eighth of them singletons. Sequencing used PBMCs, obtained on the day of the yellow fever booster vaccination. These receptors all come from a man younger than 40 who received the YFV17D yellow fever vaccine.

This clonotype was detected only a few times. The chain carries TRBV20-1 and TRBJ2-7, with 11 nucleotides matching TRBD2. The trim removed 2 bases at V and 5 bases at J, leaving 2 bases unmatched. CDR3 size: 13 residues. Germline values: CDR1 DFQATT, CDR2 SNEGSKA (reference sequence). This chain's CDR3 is CSARQLAGDEQYF. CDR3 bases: TGCAGTGCTAGACAACTAGCGGGAGACGAGCAGTACTTC.

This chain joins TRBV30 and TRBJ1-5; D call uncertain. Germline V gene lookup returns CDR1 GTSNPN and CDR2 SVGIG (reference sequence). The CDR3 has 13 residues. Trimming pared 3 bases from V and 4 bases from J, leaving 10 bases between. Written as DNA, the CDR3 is TGTGCCTGGAGCGATTCCTTTAATCAGCCCCAGCATTTT. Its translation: CAWSDSFNQPQHF.

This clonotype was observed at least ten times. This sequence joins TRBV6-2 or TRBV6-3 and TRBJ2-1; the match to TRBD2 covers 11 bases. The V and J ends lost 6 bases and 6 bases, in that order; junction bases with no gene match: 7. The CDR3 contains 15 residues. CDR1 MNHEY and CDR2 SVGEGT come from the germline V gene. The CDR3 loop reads CASRKAGTSGNEQFF. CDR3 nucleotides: TGTGCCAGCAGGAAAGCTGGGACTAGCGGCAATGAGCAGTTCTTC.

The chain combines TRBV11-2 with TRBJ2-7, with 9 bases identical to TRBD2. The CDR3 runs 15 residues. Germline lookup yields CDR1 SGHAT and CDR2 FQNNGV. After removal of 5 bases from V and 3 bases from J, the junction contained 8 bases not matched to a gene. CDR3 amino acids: CASSQISGSHYEQYF. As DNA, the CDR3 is TGTGCCAGCAGCCAAATTAGCGGGAGCCACTACGAGCAGTACTTC.

In DNA, the CDR3 is TGTGCCACCAGCAGAGCCCAGACAGGGAACACTGAAGCTTTCTTT. Translation gives CATSRAQTGNTEAFF. The J gene is TRBJ1-1, the V gene TRBV15; D possibly corresponds to TRBD1 (6 bases). Trimming pared 1 base from V and 1 base from J, leaving 10 bases between. CDR3 size: 15 residues. Germline V gives CDR1 LNHNV, CDR2 YYDKDF (reference sequence).